The clone carrying this T cell receptor beta chain was detected only a few times. Study processing details: By means of reference gene primer amplification, nucleated cell counts were estimated. Clones were sequenced by immunoSEQ multiplex PCR, and TCRdb holds only the in-frame ones, with some missing. V and J calls and clone size follow that table, whereas D and trimming were derived from the DNA. The profile shows 70,000 to 75,000 clones, more than 90% of them singletons. The CDR3 consists of 15 residues. V lost 1 base and J lost 7, with 16 bases in between. The germline CDR1 and CDR2 sequences are KGHSH and LQKENI. The sample comes from a study of blood T cell repertoires in COVID-19. Study information: Acute and convalescent COVID-19 samples came from the United States, Italy and Spain. T cells, B-cell-depleted T cells, or PBMCs provided the cDNA or gDNA that served as material.

This sequence originates from a human donor in a cohort sampled during active COVID-19. J is TRBJ1-2 and V is TRBV18; tentatively, D is TRBD1 (5 bases). The specimen was peripheral blood. For the CDR3, the DNA is TGTGCCAGCTCACCACAGGAACAGGTGTATTCTGGCTACACCTTC. Encoded protein: CASSPQEQVYSGYTF.